This note documents a single T cell receptor beta chain sequence. This clone was counted a single time. Its antigen is not yet known. Qualities for individual bases were not recorded, and no much larger clone is one base off. Taken from the germline V gene, the CDR1 and CDR2 loops are LGHNA and YNFKEQ. The junction carries 11 bases between V and J, which are trimmed by 0 bases and 0 bases respectively. The CDR3 spans 17 residues, from the cysteine through the phenylalanine. Only CDR3 DNA remains: 51 bases, in frame from the first base. The data were taken from a study of OX40 agonist ivuxolimab in advanced cancers. Concerning the study at large: Ivuxolimab was an agonistic, fully human IgG2 monoclonal antibody directed against OX40 (CD134), a costimulatory receptor. Of the approximately 50 patients in dose escalation, around 20 had hepatocellular carcinoma, approximately 15 had melanoma, 9 had renal cell carcinoma and 9 had head and neck cancer. Peripheral TCRbeta sequencing was intended to test whether TCR sequence diversity was altered and clonal T-cell expansion was caused by ivuxolimab. In the dose-escalation cohort, 82.7% of patients were male, and the mean age was approximately 60 years, with a range of about 23 to 90. Patients were allowed to have had prior anti-PD-1, anti-PD-L1 or anti-CTLA-4 therapy, and 40% of the dose-escalation patients had previously received checkpoint inhibitors. Partial responses occurred in three dose-escalation patients: two with cutaneous melanoma and one with hepatocellular carcinoma. Intravenous ivuxolimab was administered to patients every 2 weeks at six dose levels: 0.01, 0.1, 0.3, 1.5, 3 and 10 mg/kg. The monotherapy dose-escalation portion (N ≈ 50 patients) of the phase I ivuxolimab trial is reported in the paper. General conclusions and limits of the study: In the 0.1-3.0 mg/kg groups, partial responders had among the lowest normalized peripheral clonal expansion, particularly in CD8+ T cells. After ivuxolimab, more expanded clones were found on average in CD8+ T cells than in CD4+ T cells. At doses of 0.1 to 3.0 mg/kg, clonal expansion of both CD4+ and CD8+ T cells in blood was seen between baseline and week 6. Low levels of normalized T-cell clonal expansion were also seen in some nonresponding patients. Which antigens the clonally expanded peripheral T cells were specific for was not determined.

Genomic DNA was extracted from sorted cells for sequencing of the TCRbeta CDR3 region. The immunoSEQ Assay was used for sequencing of TCRbeta CDR3 regions. TCRdb took over this immuneACCESS table, retaining in-frame rearrangements with V and J assigned. Such tables are incomplete; in checked studies, under half of the missing clones stem from an unresolved V gene, and the remainder is unexplained. Here the sample has approximately 50,000 clones; approximately 88% occur a single time. The ten biggest clones cover about 0.62% of the sample. Patients with a history of autoimmune disease or receiving systemic immunosuppression were excluded from the trial. Peripheral blood for TCR sequencing was collected from all dose cohorts at baseline, on cycle 4 day 1, and on cycle 7 day 1. The samples were taken from a phase I, first-in-human, multicenter, open-label dose-escalation trial of ivuxolimab. Adults with locally advanced or metastatic melanoma, renal cell carcinoma, hepatocellular carcinoma or head and neck squamous cell carcinoma were enrolled in the trial. CD4+ and CD8+ T cells were sorted separately from peripheral blood before TCR sequencing.

The sequence joins TRBV4-2 to TRBJ2-2; the D gene cannot be named for sure. This TCR was sampled from an adult with an advanced solid tumor such as melanoma, head and neck, liver or kidney cancer. The sample was CD4+ or CD8+ T cells sorted from blood, taken in a trial of the OX40 agonist ivuxolimab. The CDR3 in this case is CASSQDLKTTNTGELFF. Read as DNA, the sequence is TGTGCCAGCAGCCAAGATCTGAAGACAACGAACACCGGGGAGCTGTTTTTT.